These 11 T cell receptor beta chains share one sample of origin, sequenced in a study of T cell responses to AZD1222 COVID-19 vaccine. Sequencing was performed with immunoSEQ multiplex PCR; in TCRdb, only in-frame clones are kept and a portion is missing. The sample has 160,000 or so clones, about 87% seen once. Sample: peripheral blood, taken 28 days after the second AZD1222 dose. All receptors derive from an adult who received the AZD1222 COVID-19 vaccine.

The CDR3 sequence is CASTLREGYTF. The CDR3, as DNA: TGTGCCAGCACCCTTAGAGAAGGCTACACCTTC. This chain uses TRBV12-3 or TRBV12-4 with TRBJ1-2, with no clear D. The germline V and J ends were trimmed by 7 bases and 8 bases, with 11 bases remaining between them. The length of the CDR3 is 11 residues.

The chain recombines TRBV28 with TRBJ2-5; 7 bases map to TRBD1. J gave up 3 bases and V 6 bases, and 10 bases lay outside the gene matches. The germline V gene has CDR1 MDHEN and CDR2 SYDVKM. CDR3 length: 15 residues. DNA of the CDR3: TGTGCCAGCAGCACACCATTAGGGACAGAAGAGACCCAGTACTTC. Its protein product is CASSTPLGTEETQYF.

V gene TRBV14 combines with J gene TRBJ2-7; D uncertain. This CDR3 has 15 residues. Trimming removed 1 base at V and 0 bases at J, with 10 bases between. CDR1 and CDR2 from the germline V gene are SGHDN and FVKESK. CDR3 in DNA: TGTGCCAGCAGCCAAGGGCATCGGATCTCCTACGAGCAGTACTTC. As protein: CASSQGHRISYEQYF.

The chain joins TRBV10-3 to TRBJ2-1, with 7 bases fitting TRBD2. Germline CDR1 is ENHRY and CDR2 is SYGVKD. V trimming: 6 bases; J trimming: 9 bases; junction bases outside the gene matches: 11. The CDR3 is made up of 14 amino acids. The CDR3 protein is CAISSLAEQGEQFF. The CDR3 DNA reads as TGTGCCATCAGCTCCCTAGCGGAGCAGGGTGAGCAGTTCTTC.

J is TRBJ2-7 and V is TRBV6-2 or TRBV6-3, with 7 bases matching TRBD2. CDR1 is MNHEY and CDR2 is SVGEGT in the germline V gene. J gave up 0 bases and V 0 bases, and 8 bases lay outside the gene matches. The length of the CDR3 is 17 residues. CDR3 DNA: TGTGCCAGCAGTTACTCGAAAGCCCGGGAGGCCTCCTACGAGCAGTACTTC. The encoded protein is CASSYSKAREASYEQYF.

This clone appeared a single time. At one boundary the junction diverges from the germline segment, which might be a read error. The V and J genes are TRBV7-2 and TRBJ2-1; weak D call: TRBD1 (6 bases). This CDR3 is 14 amino acids long. Germline lookup yields CDR1 SGHTA and CDR2 FQGNSA. The chain's CDR3 is CASSVQGTYNGQFF. For the CDR3, the DNA is TGTGCCAGCAGCGTCCAGGGGACCTACAATGGGCAGTTCTTC.

Worth noting for this clone: This specimen includes other DNA sequences encoding the same CDR3. The gene calls are TRBV29-1 and TRBJ2-7; 11 nucleotides align to TRBD1. The CDR3 length is 14 residues. Germline V CDR1 and CDR2: SQVTM, ANQGSEA. Trimming took 3 bases from V and 4 from J; bases not matched to a gene: 5. This CDR3 is CSVEGTGGIYEQYF. The DNA of the CDR3 is TGCAGCGTTGAGGGGACAGGGGGTATATACGAGCAGTACTTC.

The rearrangement uses TRBV7-2 and TRBJ2-3, with 15 bases identical to TRBD2. This CDR3 has 17 amino acids. The V gene end was trimmed by 5 bases and the J gene end by 5 bases; junction bases not matched to a gene: 8. Germline CDR1 and CDR2: SGHTA and FQGNSA. The CDR3 is CASSASKGLAGGDTQYF. As DNA, the CDR3 is TGTGCCAGCAGCGCCTCGAAGGGACTAGCGGGAGGAGATACGCAGTATTTT.

The rearrangement uses TRBV5-1 and TRBJ2-1; TRBD2 aligns across 8 bases. This CDR3 is 16 amino acids long. CDR1 SGHRS and CDR2 YFSETQ come from the germline V gene. V dropped 0 bases and J dropped 0; count of bases not matched to a gene: 2. The CDR3 spells CASSLAGTSSYNEQFF. The CDR3 region has the DNA TGCGCCAGCAGCTTGGCCGGGACTAGCTCCTACAATGAGCAGTTCTTC.

This chain uses TRBV2 with TRBJ1-5; TRBD1 aligns across 9 bases. CDR1 and CDR2 (germline): SNHLY, FYNNEI. V was clipped by 10 bases and J by 2 bases; unmatched bases: 3. The CDR3 has 13 residues. The CDR3 nucleotides read TGTGCCATCCGGGACAGGGGCAATCAGCCCCAGCATTTT. This translates into CAIRDRGNQPQHF.

The chain couples TRBV5-1 to TRBJ2-7; tentatively, D is TRBD2 (5 bases). V was clipped by 4 bases and J by 1 base, with 12 bases between them. Germline V gives CDR1 SGHRS, CDR2 YFSETQ. The CDR3 totals 14 residues. The DNA of the CDR3 is TGCGCCAGCAGCCGACAACTAGGTTCCTACGAGCAGTACTTC. The encoded protein is CASSRQLGSYEQYF.